The sequence of this T cell receptor beta chain was determined in a study of T cells after yellow fever vaccination. V was shortened by 2 bases and J by 5 bases, with 7 bases between the two germline ends. This CDR3 is built from 12 residues. CDR1 is SEHNR and CDR2 is FQNEAQ in the germline V gene (reference sequence). There are a few counts of this clonotype. The target antigen is unknown. Template-switching 5'RACE yielded the TCR cDNA; a universal primer site and UMIs were added in the process. TCRdb re-called the 5' RACE reads with MiXCR, one entry per CDR3 protein. The data contain a few hundred thousand distinct CDR3 sequences, 3.5% to 4.5% of them singletons. Study-level points and caveats: Contamination by abundant bulk-population clonotypes could be present in FACS-sorted repertoires. Across the CD4 and CD8 compartments, a small share of clonotypes was present in both.

V and J are TRBV7-9 and TRBJ2-7; D unresolved. Sequences were derived from PBMCs, sampled 15 days after the yellow fever booster vaccination. The TCR was taken from a man aged 18-30 years who received the YFV17D yellow fever vaccine. In DNA form, the CDR3 reads TGTGCCAGCAGCTTAATAGCCCACGAGCAGTACTTC. As protein: CASSLIAHEQYF.